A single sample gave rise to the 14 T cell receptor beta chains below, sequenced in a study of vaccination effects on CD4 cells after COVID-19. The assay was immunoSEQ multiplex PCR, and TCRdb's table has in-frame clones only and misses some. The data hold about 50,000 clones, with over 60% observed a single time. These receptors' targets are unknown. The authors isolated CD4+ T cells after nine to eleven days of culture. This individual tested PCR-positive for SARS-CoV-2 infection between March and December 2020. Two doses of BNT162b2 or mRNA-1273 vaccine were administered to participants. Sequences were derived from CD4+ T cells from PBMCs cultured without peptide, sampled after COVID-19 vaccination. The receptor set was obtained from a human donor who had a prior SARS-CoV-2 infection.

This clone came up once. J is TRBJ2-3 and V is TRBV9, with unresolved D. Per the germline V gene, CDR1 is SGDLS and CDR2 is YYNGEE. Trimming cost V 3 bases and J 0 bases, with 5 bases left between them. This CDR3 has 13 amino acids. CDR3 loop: CASSATSTDTQYF. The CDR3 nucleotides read TGTGCCAGCAGCGCCACTAGCACAGATACGCAGTATTTT.

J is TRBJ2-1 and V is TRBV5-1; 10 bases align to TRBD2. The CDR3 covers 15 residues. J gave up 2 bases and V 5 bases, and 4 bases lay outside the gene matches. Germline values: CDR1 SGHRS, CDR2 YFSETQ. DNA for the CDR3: TGCGCCAGCAGTCGGACTAGCGGTACCTACAATGAGCAGTTCTTC. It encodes CASSRTSGTYNEQFF.

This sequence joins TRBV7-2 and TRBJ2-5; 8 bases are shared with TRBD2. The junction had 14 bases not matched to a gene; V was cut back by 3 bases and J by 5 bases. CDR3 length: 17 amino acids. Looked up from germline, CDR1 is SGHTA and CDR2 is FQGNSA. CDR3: CASSFFPRGGRGETQYF. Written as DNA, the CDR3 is TGTGCCAGCAGCTTTTTTCCCCGCGGGGGGAGGGGGGAGACCCAGTACTTC.

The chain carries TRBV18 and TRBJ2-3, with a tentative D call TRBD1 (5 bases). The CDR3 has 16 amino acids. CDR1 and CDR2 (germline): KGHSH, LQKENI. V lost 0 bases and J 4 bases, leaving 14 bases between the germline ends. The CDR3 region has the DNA TGTGCCAGCTCACCACCGGTTAGCCAAGGGGCAGATACGCAGTATTTT. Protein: CASSPPVSQGADTQYF.

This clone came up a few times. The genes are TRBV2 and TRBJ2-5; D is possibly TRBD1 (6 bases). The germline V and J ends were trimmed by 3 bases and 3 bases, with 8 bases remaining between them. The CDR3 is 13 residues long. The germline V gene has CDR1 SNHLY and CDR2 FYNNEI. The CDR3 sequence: CASSENREETQYF. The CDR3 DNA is TGTGCCAGCAGTGAGAACAGGGAAGAGACCCAGTACTTC.

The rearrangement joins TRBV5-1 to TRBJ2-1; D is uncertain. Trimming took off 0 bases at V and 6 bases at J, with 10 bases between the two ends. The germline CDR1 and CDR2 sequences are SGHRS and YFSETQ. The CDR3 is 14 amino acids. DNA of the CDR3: TGCGCCAGCAGCTTGGACCCCCAGAGCAATGAGCAGTTCTTC. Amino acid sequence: CASSLDPQSNEQFF. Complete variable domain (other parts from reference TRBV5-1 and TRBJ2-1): KAGVTQTPRYLIKTRGQQVTLSCSPISGHRSVSWYQQTPGQGLQFLFEYFSETQRNKGNFPGRFSGRQFSNSRSEMNVSTLELGDSALYLCASSLDPQSNEQFFGPGTRLTVL.

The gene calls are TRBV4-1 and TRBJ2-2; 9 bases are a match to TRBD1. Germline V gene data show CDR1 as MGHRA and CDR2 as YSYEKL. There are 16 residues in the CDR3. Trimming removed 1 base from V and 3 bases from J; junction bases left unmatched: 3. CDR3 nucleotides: TGCGCCAGCAGCCAAGTGGGGGACAGGGACACCGGGGAGCTGTTTTTT. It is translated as CASSQVGDRDTGELFF.

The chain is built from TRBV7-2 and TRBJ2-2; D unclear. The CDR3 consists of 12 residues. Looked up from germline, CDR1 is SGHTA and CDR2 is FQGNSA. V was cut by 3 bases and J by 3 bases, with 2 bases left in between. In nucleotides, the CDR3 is TGTGCCAGCAGCTTGGACACCGGGGAGCTGTTTTTT. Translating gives CASSLDTGELFF.

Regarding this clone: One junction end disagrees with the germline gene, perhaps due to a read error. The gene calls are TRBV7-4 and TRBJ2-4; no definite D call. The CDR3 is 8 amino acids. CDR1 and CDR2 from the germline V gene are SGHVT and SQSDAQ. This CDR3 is CASSNPCF. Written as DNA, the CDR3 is TGTGCCAGCAGCAATCCCTGCTTC.

The CDR3 loop is CASSLVGPREAFF. The CDR3 region has the DNA TGTGCCAGCAGCTTAGTCGGTCCAAGGGAAGCTTTCTTT. This rearrangement joins TRBV11-3 to TRBJ1-1; D is unresolved. Germline values: CDR1 SGHNT, CDR2 YENEEA. Trimming took off 1 base at V and 8 bases at J, with 11 bases between the two ends. The CDR3 spans 13 residues. The entire variable domain, with the rest obtained from reference TRBV11-3 and TRBJ1-1, is as follows: EAGVVQSPRYKIIEKKQPVAFWCNPISGHNTLYWYLQNLGQGPELLIRYENEEAVDDSQLPKDRFSAERLKGVDSTLKIQPAELGDSAVYLCASSLVGPREAFFGQGTRLTVV.

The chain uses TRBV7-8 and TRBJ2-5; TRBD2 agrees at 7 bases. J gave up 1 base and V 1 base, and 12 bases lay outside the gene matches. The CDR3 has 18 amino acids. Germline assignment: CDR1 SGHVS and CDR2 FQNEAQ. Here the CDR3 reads CASSLGGSSLAVQETQYF. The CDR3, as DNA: TGTGCCAGCAGCTTAGGGGGTAGTAGCCTAGCGGTCCAAGAGACCCAGTACTTC.

The CDR3 spells CASSGSGGTHYNEQFF. The DNA for the CDR3 is TGTGCCAGCAGTGGGAGCGGGGGGACTCACTACAATGAGCAGTTCTTC. The chain employs TRBV2 and TRBJ2-1; TRBD2 matches at 9 bases. V lost 4 bases and J lost 3; bases outside the gene matches: 7. The CDR3 covers 16 residues. CDR1 and CDR2 (germline): SNHLY, FYNNEI.

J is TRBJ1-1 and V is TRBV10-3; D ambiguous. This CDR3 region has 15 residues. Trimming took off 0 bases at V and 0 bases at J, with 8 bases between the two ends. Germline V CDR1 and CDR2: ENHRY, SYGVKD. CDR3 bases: TGTGCCATCAGTGAGTCGATAGCTATGAACACTGAAGCTTTCTTT. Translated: CAISESIAMNTEAFF.

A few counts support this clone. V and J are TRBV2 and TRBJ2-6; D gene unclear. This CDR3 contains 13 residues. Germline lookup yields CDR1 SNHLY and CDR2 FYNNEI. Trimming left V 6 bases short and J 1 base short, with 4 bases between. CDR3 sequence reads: CASRRSGANVLTF. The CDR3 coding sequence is TGTGCCAGCAGGAGGTCTGGGGCCAACGTCCTGACTTTC.